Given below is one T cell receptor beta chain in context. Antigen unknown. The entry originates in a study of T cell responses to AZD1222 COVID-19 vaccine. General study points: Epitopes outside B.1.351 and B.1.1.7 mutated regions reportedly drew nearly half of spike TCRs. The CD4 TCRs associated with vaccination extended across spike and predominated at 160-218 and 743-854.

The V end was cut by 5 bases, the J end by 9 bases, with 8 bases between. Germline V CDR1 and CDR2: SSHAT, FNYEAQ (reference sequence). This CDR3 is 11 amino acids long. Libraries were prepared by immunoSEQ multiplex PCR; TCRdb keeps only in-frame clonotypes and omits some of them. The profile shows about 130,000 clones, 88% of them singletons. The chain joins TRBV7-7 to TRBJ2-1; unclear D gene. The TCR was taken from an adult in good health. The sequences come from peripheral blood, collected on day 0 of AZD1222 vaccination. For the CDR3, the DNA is TGTGCCAGCAGCAACCTAGGTGAGCAGTTCTTC. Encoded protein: CASSNLGEQFF.